This TCR beta chain was recovered during a study of T cell responses to AZD1222 COVID-19 vaccine. CDR3 length: 16 amino acids. Germline V gives CDR1 MNHNS, CDR2 SASEGT. Between the trimmed V and J ends, which lost 3 bases and 8 bases, there was a span of 17 bases. Data came from immunoSEQ multiplex PCR; TCRdb stores just in-frame clones and leaves some out. Among more than 45,000 clones listed, approximately 84% were seen once. The sequence was collected from an adult in good health. The specimen comprised peripheral blood, sampled on day 0 of AZD1222 vaccination. The chain combines TRBV6-1 with TRBJ1-6; D gene ambiguous. CDR3: CASSERPGLWYSPLHF. The CDR3 coding sequence is TGTGCCAGCAGTGAGAGACCAGGACTCTGGTATTCACCCCTCCACTTT.